This paragraph covers one T cell receptor beta chain sequence. Its antigen has not been determined. Base qualities were left out, and no much larger clone turns up one base away. Read against the paper, the sample's time point label means: cycle 1 day 1 (C1D1), immediately before nivolumab initiation. Relapse after autologous stem cell transplantation had occurred in all trial patients, and cohorts A, B and C were distinguished by prior brentuximab vedotin exposure. A total of over 55 patients with relapsed/refractory classical Hodgkin lymphoma made up the trial cohort, and each patient's best overall response was complete response, partial response or progressive disease. Trial patients were treated with single-agent nivolumab in the multi-cohort phase II CheckMate 205 trial. An independent review committee assessed best overall response using the 2007 International Working Group response criteria. Trial PBMCs were collected immediately before nivolumab initiation (C1D1) and during therapy at cycle 2 day 1 and cycle 4 day 1. After peripheral blood was drawn into 8 mL Vacutainer Cell Preparation Tubes, PBMCs were isolated by centrifugation and then cryopreserved.

These data come from a study of PD-1 blockade in classical Hodgkin lymphoma (dated by TCRdb to between 2020 and 2021). Background on the whole study: Nivolumab dosing was 3 mg/kg intravenously every 2 weeks, continuing until either disease progression or unacceptable toxicity. The study used TCR beta sequencing and CyTOF to define a peripheral blood immune signature of response to PD-1 blockade in classical Hodgkin lymphoma.

The Qiagen DNeasy kit was used to extract genomic DNA from unsorted PBMCs and from the negatively selected CD4+ and CD8+ fractions. TCR beta CDR3 regions were amplified by immunoSEQ multiplex PCR using primers annealing to V and J segments. A synthetic immune receptor repertoire was used to minimize amplification bias, and any remaining bias was removed computationally after sequencing. On the authors' methods: Repertoire diversity was quantified as the Shannon entropy index using custom Python scripts. Unsorted, CD4+ and CD8+ repertoires were analyzed separately, except for combined analyses in which CD4+ and CD8+ sequences were merged in silico. Clonal expansion was defined as at least a 2-fold frequency increase after treatment relative to C1D1, with a pseudocount of 0.5 for undetected baseline clones. Singleton clones were defined as clones with 0 or 1 copy at C1D1, and non-singleton clones were defined as clones with 2 or more copies. Clones expanded in unsorted samples were labelled as CD4+, CD8+ or unknown by matching protein sequences in sorted samples from the same patient. Wilcoxon tests on paired samples were used to test changes in diversity from C1D1 to C4D1. Here the immuneACCESS table is served through TCRdb, limited to in-frame sequences with V and J called. Missing clones are a known gap in these copies; in checked studies unresolved V genes cover under half, and the rest lacks a known reason. Clone size and the V and J calls come from that table; the DNA yielded D and trimming. This sample lists about 37,000 clones; less than 80% were detected once. The ten top clones hold 10% to 11% of the sample.

Overall study results and their limits: Baseline TCR diversity was reported to be lower in newly diagnosed patients than in healthy donors and to be lower still in relapsed/refractory patients. By C4D1, a significant rise was seen in CD4+ TCR diversity but not in CD8+ TCR diversity (p=0.0027 vs p=0.16), and the rise was most apparent among complete responders (p=0.02). Diversity was lower in patients who began nivolumab less than 1 year after ASCT, so these patients were left out of later analyses to avoid confounding by immune reconstitution. The study was limited to a single clinical trial cohort, and causes of repertoire differences, possibly disease activity or prior therapy, remained undefined. Trial patients achieving complete response had baseline diversity similar to newly diagnosed patients, whereas partial responders and progressors had significantly lower diversity.

The sequences come from peripheral blood mononuclear cells (PBMCs), collected at baseline. The TCR sequence derives from a human donor with classical Hodgkin lymphoma.

The DNA reads TGCAGTGCTGGCAATCCCGGGGAGCTGTTTTTT. The resulting protein is CSAGNPGELFF. This sequence uses TRBV20-1 and TRBJ2-2; the D gene is unclear. V and J lose 5 bases and 6 bases, and a span of 7 bases separates them. There are 11 amino acids in the CDR3, from cysteine to phenylalanine inclusive. Only CDR3 DNA is held: 33 bases, read in frame from base 1. CDR1 and CDR2 are read off the germline V gene (reference sequence) as DFQATT and SNEGSKA.